This TCR beta chain stems from a study of vaccination effects on CD4 cells after COVID-19. Only in-frame clones appear in the TCRdb table, and some are missing; sequencing was by immunoSEQ multiplex PCR. The table records under 80,000 clones, 70% to 75% of them present only once. The ViraFEST assay expanded antigen-specific CD4+ T cells with viral peptide pools before sequencing. Following an approximately 10-day culture, CD4+ T cells were purified. Half the medium was replaced with IL-2 medium on days 3 and 7. Germline assignment: CDR1 LGHDT and CDR2 YNNKEL (reference sequence). Trimming took off 4 bases at V and 2 bases at J, with 12 bases between the two ends. The CDR3 has 15 residues. Broader study findings: Sampling in the study covered few convalescent patients and included no early post-infection timepoints.

This clone was picked up a small number of times. As yet, its antigen is unknown. The chain employs TRBV3-1 (or the pseudogene TRBV3-2) and TRBJ1-5; a weak D match, TRBD1 (6 bases). This TCR derives from a human donor who received a COVID-19 vaccine. The starting material was CD4+ T cells from PBMCs cultured with HCoV-229E spike peptides, obtained before COVID-19 vaccination. The CDR3 here is CASSPQGMGNQPQHF. CDR3 DNA sequence: TGTGCCAGCAGCCCTCAGGGGATGGGCAATCAGCCCCAGCATTTT.